A single sample gave rise to the 30 T cell receptor beta chains below, sequenced in a study of blood T cell repertoires in COVID-19 (dated by TCRdb to about 2020). The library was made by the immunoSEQ multiplex PCR assay. This immuneACCESS table, as held by TCRdb, lists in-frame sequences with V and J called but not all clones. Of the missing ones, under half trace to an unresolved V gene in checked studies; the others have no known cause. For this sample the table gives around 320,000 clones, of which over 90% were detected only once. Together, the top ten hold roughly 3.9% of the sample. The sample taken for sequencing was PBMCs or T cells enriched from blood (not recorded which). These receptors all come from a woman in her thirties who had been exposed to COVID-19.

The chain links TRBV13 to TRBJ1-3; a weak D match, TRBD1 (6 bases). CDR3 length: 16 residues. Per the germline V gene, CDR1 is PRHDT and CDR2 is FYEKMQ (reference sequence). Trimming left V 1 base short and J 4 bases short, with 14 bases between. The CDR3, as DNA: TGTGCCAGCAGCTTAGAGGGAGACAGGCCGGGAAACACCATATATTTT. This encodes CASSLEGDRPGNTIYF. Drawing the rest from reference TRBV13 and TRBJ1-3, the complete variable domain is AAGVIQSPRHLIKEKRETATLKCYPIPRHDTVYWYQQGPGQDPQFLISFYEKMQSDKGSIPDRFSAQQFSDYHSELNMSSLELGDSALYFCASSLEGDRPGNTIYFGEGSWLTVV.

The chain couples TRBV7-9 to TRBJ1-2; 7 bases match TRBD1. The CDR3 consists of 16 residues. Looked up from germline, CDR1 is SEHNR and CDR2 is FQNEAQ (reference sequence). With 7 bases clipped from V and 4 bases from J, the junction kept 15 bases outside the gene matches. CDR3 region: CASIHSRDSISYGYTF. The CDR3 DNA sequence: TGTGCCAGCATACACTCCCGGGACAGTATATCCTATGGCTACACCTTC. The full variable domain, rest sourced from reference TRBV7-9 and TRBJ1-2, is DTGVSQNPRHKITKRGQNVTFRCDPISEHNRLYWYRQTLGQGPEFLTYFQNEAQLEKSRLLSDRFSAERPKGSFSTLEIQRTEQGDSAMYLCASIHSRDSISYGYTFGSGTRLTVV.

This rearrangement joins TRBV3-1 (or the pseudogene TRBV3-2) to TRBJ2-3, with 7 bases that match TRBD2. The CDR3 is made up of 18 amino acids. V trimming: 1 base; J trimming: 4 bases; junction bases outside the gene matches: 14. Germline V gene lookup returns CDR1 LGHDT and CDR2 YNNKEL (reference sequence). CDR3 in amino acids: CASSQVIRAAGSADTQYF. For the CDR3, the DNA is TGTGCCAGCAGCCAAGTGATTCGGGCAGCGGGGTCTGCAGATACGCAGTATTTT.

V usage is TRBV30 and J usage is TRBJ1-2; D may be TRBD1 (5 bases). CDR1 is GTSNPN, CDR2 SVGIG, per germline (reference sequence). Trimming cost V 2 bases and J 7 bases, with 14 bases left between them. The length of the CDR3 is 13 residues. CDR3 sequence: CAWSRLAGIGYTF. CDR3 DNA sequence: TGTGCCTGGAGTAGGCTGGCAGGGATTGGCTACACCTTC.

V gene TRBV19 combines with J gene TRBJ1-1; D gene unclear. The CDR3 is 13 amino acids. Germline values: CDR1 LNHDA, CDR2 SQIVND (reference sequence). Trimming removed 5 bases at V and 4 bases at J, with 11 bases between. The CDR3 sequence: CASSFWGGTEAFF. In DNA, the CDR3 is TGTGCCAGTAGTTTCTGGGGAGGCACTGAAGCTTTCTTT.

V usage is TRBV5-1 and J usage is TRBJ2-7; TRBD1 matches 7 bases. J lost 4 bases, V lost 4 bases, and 14 bases had no gene match. Germline-derived CDR1 and CDR2 are SGHRS and YFSETQ. The CDR3 loop spans 16 amino acids. CDR3 in amino acids: CASSGEVGTDLYEQYF. CDR3 sequence (DNA): TGCGCCAGCAGCGGAGAGGTCGGGACAGACCTTTACGAGCAGTACTTC.

This chain links TRBV2 with TRBJ1-3, with D unresolved. Germline loops: CDR1 SNHLY, CDR2 FYNNEI. This CDR3 spans 16 amino acids. Trimming left V 1 base short and J 0 bases short, with 10 bases between. CDR3 residues: CASSEVVFLSGNTIYF. CDR3 bases: TGTGCCAGCAGTGAAGTCGTGTTTCTCTCTGGAAACACCATATATTTT. Variable domain in full (rest from reference TRBV2 and TRBJ1-3): EPEVTQTPSHQVTQMGQEVILRCVPISNHLYFYWYRQILGQKVEFLVSFYNNEISEKSEIFDDQFSVERPDGSNFTLKIRSTKLEDSAMYFCASSEVVFLSGNTIYFGEGSWLTVV.

The chain combines TRBV6-5 with TRBJ1-6; 7 bases match TRBD1. The germline CDR1 and CDR2 sequences are MNHEY and SVGAGI. V shed 0 bases and J 6 bases; nucleotides not matched to a gene: 5. The CDR3 runs 16 residues. The CDR3 DNA is TGTGCCAGCAGTTACTCGATCAACAGGGGTAATTCACCCCTCCACTTT. It codes for CASSYSINRGNSPLHF.

The chain links TRBV7-8 to TRBJ2-6, with D possibly being TRBD2 (7 bases). V was shortened by 4 bases and J by 2 bases, with 15 bases between the two germline ends. Germline V gene sequence: CDR1 SGHVS, CDR2 FQNEAQ. The CDR3 consists of 17 residues. CDR3 nucleotide sequence: TGTGCCAGCAGCTATTACAGGGAGGGACCTGGGGCCAACGTCCTGACTTTC. It specifies CASSYYREGPGANVLTF.

This chain uses TRBV14 with TRBJ2-5, with 15 bases matching TRBD2. Trimming cost V 1 base and J 3 bases; bases outside gene matches: 6. The CDR3 sequence is 18 residues long. CDR1 is SGHDN, CDR2 FVKESK, per germline. The CDR3 here is CASSQARTSGGAEETQYF. The DNA of the CDR3 is TGTGCCAGCAGCCAAGCCCGGACTAGCGGGGGGGCAGAAGAGACCCAGTACTTC.

In DNA, the CDR3 is TGTGCCAGCAGCTTGGTGGGCAGAAGCGGGCCCCAGCATTTT. Protein product: CASSLVGRSGPQHF. The chain uses TRBV5-8 and TRBJ1-5; no firm D call. V lost 0 bases and J 9 bases, leaving 13 bases between the germline ends. CDR1 and CDR2 (germline): SGHTS, YDEGEE. The CDR3 consists of 14 residues.

The V gene is TRBV7-9, the J gene TRBJ2-1; a possible D gene is TRBD1 (5 bases). The germline V gene has CDR1 SEHNR and CDR2 FQNEAQ (reference sequence). The germline V and J ends were trimmed by 5 bases and 10 bases, with 33 bases remaining between them. The CDR3 has 19 residues. As DNA, the CDR3 is TGTGCCAGCAGCCCCACCTACCGCTTAACAGGTCCCCAAGATCGGGAGCAGTTCTTC. It is translated as CASSPTYRLTGPQDREQFF. The complete variable domain, with remaining parts taken from reference TRBV7-9 and TRBJ2-1, reads DTGVSQNPRHKITKRGQNVTFRCDPISEHNRLYWYRQTLGQGPEFLTYFQNEAQLEKSRLLSDRFSAERPKGSFSTLEIQRTEQGDSAMYLCASSPTYRLTGPQDREQFFGPGTRLTVL.

The rearrangement uses TRBV5-1 and TRBJ1-3, with D possibly matching TRBD1 (6 bases). Germline CDR1 is SGHRS and CDR2 is YFSETQ. Deletions cut 4 bases from V and 3 bases from J, with 8 bases between. CDR3 length equals 13 residues. The CDR3 region is CASSLDSGNTIYF. The CDR3 region has the DNA TGCGCCAGCAGCCTGGACAGTGGAAACACCATATATTTT. The full variable domain, in which reference TRBV5-1 and TRBJ1-3 provide the parts outside the CDR3, is KAGVTQTPRYLIKTRGQQVTLSCSPISGHRSVSWYQQTPGQGLQFLFEYFSETQRNKGNFPGRFSGRQFSNSRSEMNVSTLELGDSALYLCASSLDSGNTIYFGEGSWLTVV.

V and J are TRBV4-1 and TRBJ1-1; 8 nucleotides match TRBD1. This CDR3 has 11 amino acids. Germline V gives CDR1 MGHRA, CDR2 YSYEKL. V gave up 4 bases and J gave up 10 bases; unmatched junction bases: 2. The CDR3, as DNA: TGCGCCAGCAGCCGAGGGACAGGAGCTTTCTTT. Its protein is CASSRGTGAFF.

The chain carries TRBV9 and TRBJ1-5, with TRBD1 identical over 8 bases. The CDR3 covers 15 residues. The V gene end was trimmed by 0 bases and the J gene end by 5 bases; junction bases not matched to a gene: 4. CDR1 SGDLS and CDR2 YYNGEE come from the germline V gene. For the CDR3, the DNA is TGTGCCAGCAGCGTAGGGCAGGGGGCGGATCAGCCCCAGCATTTT. Its protein is CASSVGQGADQPQHF.

This chain joins TRBV7-2 and TRBJ2-1, with D tentatively TRBD1 (6 bases). V lost 2 bases and J 7 bases, leaving 9 bases between the germline ends. Germline V gene data show CDR1 as SGHTA and CDR2 as FQGNSA. The CDR3 contains 13 residues. CDR3 DNA sequence: TGTGCCAGCAGCTTAACAGGGTGGAATGAGCAGTTCTTC. Its protein is CASSLTGWNEQFF. The whole variable domain, remainder taken from reference TRBV7-2 and TRBJ2-1, is GAGVSQSPSNKVTEKGKDVELRCDPISGHTALYWYRQSLGQGLEFLIYFQGNSAPDKSGLPSDRFSAERTGGSVSTLTIQRTQQEDSAVYLCASSLTGWNEQFFGPGTRLTVL.

The chain recombines TRBV24-1 with TRBJ1-2; 9 nucleotides match TRBD1. The V gene's germline CDR1 is KGHDR and CDR2 SFDVKD. V shed 6 bases, J shed 5 bases, and the junction held 6 bases outside the gene matches. This CDR3 has 14 amino acids. In nucleotides, the CDR3 is TGTGCCACCAGTTTCCCGGGACAGGGTTATGGCTACACCTTC. Translation gives CATSFPGQGYGYTF.

This clone was detected a few times. The V and J genes are TRBV11-3 and TRBJ1-6, with D possibly being TRBD1 (5 bases). CDR1 SGHNT and CDR2 YENEEA come from the germline V gene. The CDR3 is 14 amino acids. V gave up 2 bases and J gave up 6 bases, with 8 bases separating them. In DNA, the CDR3 is TGTGCCAGCAGCTTAAGGGGAGGTAATTCACCCCTCCACTTT. It specifies CASSLRGGNSPLHF.

This clone was seen only once. J is TRBJ1-4 and V is TRBV18; tentative D call: TRBD1 (6 bases). The CDR3 loop spans 14 amino acids. Germline CDR1 reads KGHSH; CDR2 reads LQKENI. Deletions cut 4 bases from V and 6 bases from J, with 12 bases between. The CDR3 sequence is CASSHRALDEKLFF. CDR3 coding DNA: TGTGCCAGCTCACACAGGGCCTTGGATGAAAAACTGTTTTTT.

The rearrangement uses TRBV5-6 and TRBJ2-1, with TRBD2 identical over 8 bases. V was pared by 0 bases and J by 6 bases, with 17 bases of the junction left unmatched. The CDR3 consists of 19 residues. Germline V gene lookup returns CDR1 SGHDT and CDR2 YYEEEE. This CDR3 is CASSLEGTRGVLLSNEQFF. The CDR3 bases are TGTGCCAGCAGCTTGGAAGGGACTAGAGGGGTGCTCTTATCCAATGAGCAGTTCTTC.

The rearrangement joins TRBV3-1 (or the pseudogene TRBV3-2) to TRBJ1-2; 8 nucleotides line up with TRBD1. Looked up from germline, CDR1 is LGHDT and CDR2 is YNNKEL (reference sequence). The CDR3 loop spans 15 amino acids. J lost 6 bases, V lost 0 bases, and 6 bases had no gene match. The DNA for the CDR3 is TGTGCCAGCAGCCAAGAGCCCAGGGGGCGGGATGGCTACACCTTC. Translating gives CASSQEPRGRDGYTF.

CDR3 coding DNA: TGCGCCAGCAGCCATTCCCTAGTAGCCAAAAACATTCAGTACTTC. Translating it yields CASSHSLVAKNIQYF. V usage is TRBV4-3 and J usage is TRBJ2-4, with no clear D. The CDR3 contains 15 residues. CDR1 and CDR2 (germline): LGHNA, YSLEER. V gave up 3 bases and J gave up 0 bases, with 9 bases separating them.

The DNA of the CDR3 is TGTGCCAGCAGTTACGCGGTTGAGTTAGCCAAAAACATTCAGTACTTC. It yields the protein CASSYAVELAKNIQYF. The V and J genes are TRBV6-7 and TRBJ2-4; D call uncertain. TRBV6-7 qualifies as an ORF whose function is uncertain. This CDR3 comprises 16 residues. Trimming shortened V by 2 bases and J by 0 bases, and 11 bases separated the two germline ends.

The rearrangement links TRBV9 to TRBJ2-2, with 7 positions matching TRBD2. J was trimmed by 4 bases and V by 4 bases; bases with no gene match: 13. Germline CDR1 and CDR2: SGDLS and YYNGEE. CDR3 length: 17 amino acids. This CDR3 reads CASSMYPRGDRTGELFF. The CDR3 DNA reads TGTGCCAGCAGCATGTACCCACGGGGGGACCGCACCGGGGAGCTGTTTTTT.

This chain joins TRBV30 and TRBJ1-5; 10 bases line up with TRBD1. The V gene end was trimmed by 8 bases and the J gene end by 5 bases; junction bases not matched to a gene: 6. CDR1 and CDR2 from the germline V gene are GTSNPN and SVGIG (reference sequence). This CDR3 is 13 amino acids long. The CDR3 nucleotides read TGTGCCGCGGGACAGGGGATCGATCAGCCCCAGCATTTT. It codes for CAAGQGIDQPQHF.

The chain combines TRBV30 with TRBJ1-2; D is uncertain. Trimming stripped 2 bases from V and 5 bases from J, with 9 bases between. CDR3 length: 12 amino acids. Germline V CDR1 and CDR2: GTSNPN, SVGIG (reference sequence). CDR3 residues: CAWSPSPYGYTF. The CDR3 coding sequence is TGTGCCTGGAGTCCGTCCCCTTATGGCTACACCTTC.

The chain combines TRBV11-1 with TRBJ2-5; D perhaps matches TRBD1 (6 bases). The CDR3 spans 16 residues. V was trimmed by 5 bases and J by 2 bases, leaving 18 bases between them. CDR1 is SGHAT and CDR2 is FQDESV in the germline V gene (reference sequence). The CDR3 region is CASSHPTGSFQETQYF. CDR3 DNA sequence: TGTGCCAGCAGCCATCCGACAGGTTCATTTCAAGAGACCCAGTACTTC.

This CDR3 is CASRDPGQFNSPLHF. The CDR3 DNA is TGTGCCAGCAGAGACCCTGGACAGTTTAATTCACCCCTCCACTTT. This chain links TRBV6-4 with TRBJ1-6; maybe TRBD1 (6 bases). In germline, CDR1 is MRHNA, CDR2 SNTAGT. Trimming stripped 6 bases from V and 6 bases from J, with 15 bases between. CDR3 length: 15 amino acids.

This sequence joins TRBV13 and TRBJ1-5, with TRBD1 as a possible D gene (6 bases). This CDR3 is 14 amino acids long. Germline values: CDR1 PRHDT, CDR2 FYEKMQ (reference sequence). Trimming removed 0 bases from V and 6 bases from J, with 9 bases in between. The CDR3 bases are TGTGCCAGCAGCTTAGGTCGCAGGGGTCAGCCCCAGCATTTT. Translating it yields CASSLGRRGQPQHF.

This rearrangement joins TRBV9 to TRBJ2-3; 9 bases are shared with TRBD2. Germline V lookup: CDR1 SGDLS, CDR2 YYNGEE. The CDR3 sequence is 17 residues long. Trimming cost V 0 bases and J 4 bases; bases outside gene matches: 9. The CDR3 sequence is CASSVARGGGVADTQYF. The DNA for the CDR3 is TGTGCCAGCAGCGTAGCTCGCGGGGGGGGCGTGGCAGATACGCAGTATTTT.